This T cell receptor beta chain is drawn from a study of Graves' ophthalmopathy and Graves' hyperthyroidism. On the study more broadly: Samples of peripheral blood were obtained at initial diagnosis, prior to treatment of any kind.

The V gene's germline CDR1 is SGHKS and CDR2 YYEKEE (reference sequence). The length of the CDR3 is 12 residues. V was pared by 4 bases and J by 10 bases, with 15 bases between. Study results and caveats: Classification of ophthalmopathy versus stable hyperthyroidism by a 13-signature model yielded approximately 90% sensitivity and roughly 81% specificity.

This clonotype was counted only a few times. What it binds is not known. RNA transcripts provided the template for amplifying TCR beta CDR3 regions. Scientists carried out first-round RT-PCR using HTBI primers and then a second-round multiplex PCR. MiXCR was run by TCRdb on the multiplex PCR reads, yielding one entry per CDR3 protein. In the table there are hundreds of thousands of distinct CDR3 sequences, roughly 39% of which are singletons. Sequences were obtained from peripheral blood. V usage is TRBV5-5 and J usage is TRBJ2-7; maybe TRBD1 (6 bases). The sequence was collected from an adult man with Graves' ophthalmopathy. The DNA for the CDR3 is TGTGCCAGCAGCCCGGACAGACGCAGACAGTACTTC. It yields the protein CASSPDRRRQYF. Full variable domain (remainder filled in from reference TRBV5-5 and TRBJ2-7): DAGVTQSPTHLIKTRGQQVTLRCSPISGHKSVSWYQQVLGQGPQFIFQYYEKEERGRGNFPDRFSARQFPNYSSELNVNALLLGDSALYLCASSPDRRRQYFGPGTRLTVT.